This T cell receptor (beta chain) is drawn from a study of long-term antiretroviral therapy in people with HIV. Sequencing relied on immunoSEQ assay v3.0, run at survey level. The table came from immunoSEQ multiplex PCR; TCRdb's copy has only in-frame clones and leaves some out. The repertoire has around 15,000 clones, over 70% of them found once; the top ten carry about a fifth. The CDR3 runs to 16 residues. The V end was cut by 0 bases, the J end by 1 base, with 10 bases between. The germline V gene has CDR1 SGHTS and CDR2 YDEGEE. The sequencing used unsorted PBMCs, collected 2.1 years after starting antiretroviral therapy. The rearrangement uses TRBV5-8 and TRBJ2-2; tentative D call: TRBD2 (5 bases). The sequence was collected from a man between 35 and 55 years old with HIV. CDR3 bases: TGTGCCAGCAGCTTGGCGGGGTTATGGAACACCGGGGAGCTGTTTTTT. It specifies CASSLAGLWNTGELFF.